The rows below give T cell receptor beta chains drawn from one sample of a study of OX40 agonist ivuxolimab in advanced cancers. The method was immunoSEQ multiplex PCR; TCRdb's version includes in-frame clones alone and lacks a portion of them. Among 50,000 to 65,000 clones, more than 80% were seen once, and the ten largest hold about 0.69%. Sequences were derived from CD4+ or CD8+ T cells sorted from blood, sampled in a trial of the OX40 agonist ivuxolimab. These receptors originate from an adult with an advanced solid tumor such as melanoma, head and neck, liver or kidney cancer. Both conserved end residues are part of each CDR3. The order of the fields is clone size, D gene, V gene, J gene, CDR3 DNA, CDR3 protein. The D gene is left open where the match is weak. Size tells how often a clone was seen (once, few, many) or the class of an expanded clone, and some rows leave it out.

few	TRBD1	TRBV19	TRBJ2-7	TGTGCCAGTAGTACCCGGACAGGGTTCGACGAGCAGTACTTC	CASSTRTGFDEQYF
.	.	TRBV10-1	TRBJ2-3	TGCGCCAGCAGTGAGGTTCAGGTCGGAACGCAGTATTTT	CASSEVQVGTQYF
.	TRBD2	TRBV5-4	TRBJ2-7	TGTGCCAGCAGCGCAGCGGGGGGGCCTTACGAGCAGTACTTC	CASSAAGGPYEQYF
.	.	TRBV7-3	TRBJ1-5	TGTGCCAGCAGCCCCGACGGAGGCAATCAGCCCCAGCATTTT	CASSPDGGNQPQHF
.	TRBD1	TRBV6-5	TRBJ1-1	TGTGCCAGCAGTACCCTACAGGGGAGGAGGACTGAAGCTTTCTTT	CASSTLQGRRTEAFF
.	TRBD2	TRBV11-3	TRBJ2-3	TGTGCCAGCAGCCCACGAGCCGCTAGCGGGGCTGCAGATACGCAGTATTTT	CASSPRAASGAADTQYF
.	.	TRBV6-1	TRBJ1-3	TGTGCCAGCAGTGAAGCGTCGGGACTAATCGGGAACACCATATATTTT	CASSEASGLIGNTIYF
.	TRBD1	TRBV9	TRBJ2-3	TGTGCCAGCAGCGCGACAGGGTACACAGATACGCAGTATTTT	CASSATGYTDTQYF
once	.	TRBV7-3	TRBJ2-1	TGTGCCAGCAGCGCCCAGATAGGCCCCTTCAATGAGCAGTTCTTC	CASSAQIGPFNEQFF
.	.	TRBV6-5	TRBJ2-2	TGTGCCAGCAGACTCAGGGGATTGAACACCGGGGAGCTGTTTTTT	CASRLRGLNTGELFF
.	.	TRBV7-9	TRBJ1-1	TGTGCCAGCAGTTCGGGGGTCGAAGGCACTGAAGCTTTCTTT	CASSSGVEGTEAFF
.	TRBD1	TRBV19	TRBJ2-1	TGTGCCAGTAGTAACAGGGGGAGAGGGGATGAGCAGTTCTTC	CASSNRGRGDEQFF
.	TRBD2	TRBV10-3	TRBJ2-5	TGTGCCATCAGGCCGGGACTAGAAGTAGCGGGGTACTTC	CAIRPGLEVAGYF
.	.	TRBV4-1	TRBJ1-2	TGCGCCAGCAGCCAAGGGGCGTCTGGCTACACCTATGGCTACACCTTC	CASSQGASGYTYGYTF
.	TRBD2	TRBV7-9	TRBJ2-7	TGTGCCAGCAGTTCCCTCCGGGGGGTCCTCGAGCAGTACTTC	CASSSLRGVLEQYF
.	TRBD2	TRBV7-9	TRBJ2-1	TGTGCCAGCAGCTTCTTGGAGCGGGGGGGAGGCAATGAGCAGTTCTTC	CASSFLERGGGNEQFF
.	TRBD1	TRBV28	TRBJ1-1	TGTGCCAGCAGTTTAGGTGGGACAGGGGGAACTGAAGCTTTCTTT	CASSLGGTGGTEAFF
.	TRBD1	TRBV10-3	TRBJ2-7	TGTGCCACCGCCGGGACAGGGGGCTCCTACGAGCAGTACTTC	CATAGTGGSYEQYF
.	TRBD1	TRBV6-1	TRBJ1-2	TGTGCCAGCAGTAACAGGGGTGGAATCTATGGCTACACCTTC	CASSNRGGIYGYTF
.	.	TRBV7-9	TRBJ1-1	TGTGCCAGCAGCGCGGGACCACCGAACACTGAAGCTTTCTTT	CASSAGPPNTEAFF
.	.	TRBV28	TRBJ1-2	TGTGCCAGCAGTTTATCACTCCATATAGTGGGCTATGGCTACACCTTC	CASSLSLHIVGYGYTF
.	.	TRBV2	TRBJ2-3	TGTGCCAGCAGTTCGACGGAACACCCCACAGATACGCAGTATTTT	CASSSTEHPTDTQYF
.	.	TRBV28	TRBJ1-6	TGTGCCAGCAGTTTAAGGGATGGGGCCCTTAATTCACCCCTCCACTTT	CASSLRDGALNSPLHF
.	TRBD1	TRBV5-1	TRBJ1-2	TGCGCCAGCAGCTTTTTAGGGCAGGGGGAGAATGGCTACACCTTC	CASSFLGQGENGYTF
.	.	TRBV10-3	TRBJ1-2	TGTGCCATCAGTGGCTCGAGGAGACAGCTGAACTATGGCTACACCTTC	CAISGSRRQLNYGYTF
.	.	TRBV6-5	TRBJ1-2	TGTGCCAGCAGTCACAGGGCCGTAAGCTATGGCTACACCTTC	CASSHRAVSYGYTF
.	TRBD1	TRBV19	TRBJ1-2	TGTGCCAGTAGTAACCTCCGAGGGGGGACAGGGGGCCTCTATGGCTACACCTTC	CASSNLRGGTGGLYGYTF
.	TRBD1	TRBV7-9	TRBJ1-6	TGTGCCAGCAGCTCACGACAGGGAAGTTCACCCCTCCACTTT	CASSSRQGSSPLHF
once	TRBD1	TRBV10-3	TRBJ2-3	TGTGCCACGCATGACGGGACAGGTCCAGATACGCAGTATTTT	CATHDGTGPDTQYF
.	.	TRBV6-5	TRBJ2-1	TGTGCCAGCAGTTACGGGGGGAACAACAATGAGCAGTTCTTC	CASSYGGNNNEQFF
once	.	TRBV9	TRBJ2-5	TGTGCCAGCAGCGTAGGTAGCGCGGAGACCCAGTACTTC	CASSVGSAETQYF
.	.	TRBV19	TRBJ1-1	TGTGCCAGTAGTGTCCGGGACCGTCCGCCTCGCACTGAAGCTTTCTTT	CASSVRDRPPRTEAFF
.	.	TRBV6-1	TRBJ1-3	TGTGCCAGCAGTGAATGGCCAGGATCTGGAAACACCATATATTTT	CASSEWPGSGNTIYF
.	.	TRBV2	TRBJ1-5	TGTGCCAGCAGTGTTTCGACACTCCTAGATCAGCCCCAGCATTTT	CASSVSTLLDQPQHF
.	.	TRBV5-1	TRBJ1-1	TGCGCCAGCAGCCGTATGGGGAACACTGAAGCTTTCTTT	CASSRMGNTEAFF
.	.	TRBV5-1	TRBJ1-3	TGCGCCAGCAGCTTGGGGGGGCAGAGAAACACCATATATTTT	CASSLGGQRNTIYF
.	TRBD1	TRBV28	TRBJ1-5	TGTGCCAGCAGGGAGACAGGGCCAAATCAGCCCCAGCATTTT	CASRETGPNQPQHF
.	.	TRBV5-5	TRBJ1-4	TGTGCCAGCGGAGGATTGGGTGCAACTAATGAAAAACTGTTTTTT	CASGGLGATNEKLFF
.	.	TRBV19	TRBJ1-6	TGTGCCAGTCGCCTCCTGGGGGGGGACAATTCACCCCTCCACTTT	CASRLLGGDNSPLHF
.	TRBD1	TRBV7-9	TRBJ2-7	TGTGCCAGCAGCATCGATGGGACAGGGAAGTACTTC	CASSIDGTGKYF
.	TRBD2	TRBV2	TRBJ2-3	TGTGCCAGCAGTCAAGGGCGGGGACTAGCCACAGATACGCAGTATTTT	CASSQGRGLATDTQYF
.	.	TRBV7-3	TRBJ1-1	TGTGCCAGCAGCTTATCGGCTGGGAAGGACACTGAAGCTTTCTTT	CASSLSAGKDTEAFF
few	TRBD2	TRBV11-3	TRBJ2-3	TGTGCCAGCAGCACCACTAGCGGGGGCACAGATACGCAGTATTTT	CASSTTSGGTDTQYF
.	.	TRBV11-3	TRBJ2-2	TGTGCCAGCAGCTCACAGGGCGCGAACACCGGGGAGCTGTTTTTT	CASSSQGANTGELFF
once	TRBD2	TRBV5-1	TRBJ2-4	TGCGCCAGCAGCTTGGAGGTTGGAGCGGGGGGCAAAAACATTCAGTACTTC	CASSLEVGAGGKNIQYF
.	TRBD2	TRBV6-1	TRBJ2-7	TGTGCCAGCAGTATCCGGACTAGCGGGGGTCAGTACTTC	CASSIRTSGGQYF
.	TRBD1	TRBV5-1	TRBJ2-5	TGCGCCAGCAGCTTGGACGGGACAGCGACCCTCGGAGAGACCCAGTACTTC	CASSLDGTATLGETQYF
medium-sized	TRBD1	TRBV2	TRBJ1-1	TGTGCCAGCAGTGAGAACCTTGGACAGGGAAGGACTGAAGCTTTCTTT	CASSENLGQGRTEAFF
.	TRBD1	TRBV10-3	TRBJ2-7	TGTGCCATCAGTGAGTCTCAGGGGGACGGCGACGAGCAGTACTTC	CAISESQGDGDEQYF
.	.	TRBV6-6	TRBJ1-4	TGTGCCAGCAGTTACTCGGTGGGGGGCGTAACTGAAAAACTGTTTTTT	CASSYSVGGVTEKLFF